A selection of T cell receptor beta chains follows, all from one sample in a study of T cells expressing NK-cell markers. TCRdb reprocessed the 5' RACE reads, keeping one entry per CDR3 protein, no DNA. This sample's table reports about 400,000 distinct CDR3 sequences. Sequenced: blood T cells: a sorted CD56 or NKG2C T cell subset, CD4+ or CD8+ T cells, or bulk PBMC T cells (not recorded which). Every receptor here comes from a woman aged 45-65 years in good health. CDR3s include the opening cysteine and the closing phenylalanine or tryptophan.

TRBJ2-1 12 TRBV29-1 CSGSNSYNEQFF
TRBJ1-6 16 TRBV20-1 CSASPMGTPGNSPLHF
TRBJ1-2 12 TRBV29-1 CSTLGRADGYTF
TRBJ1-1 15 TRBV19 CASSRTGGTNTEAFF
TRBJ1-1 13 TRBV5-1 CASSARVNTEAFF
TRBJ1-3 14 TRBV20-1 CSARDETVGNTIYF
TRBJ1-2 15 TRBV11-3 CASSSPWDTGRGYTF
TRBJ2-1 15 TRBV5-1 CASSLLAGEFFEQFF
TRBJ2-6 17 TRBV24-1 CATAGQAPGRGANVLTF
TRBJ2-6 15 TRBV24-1 CATSERTTGANVLTF
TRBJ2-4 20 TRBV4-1 CASSQGLTSGRRVVKNIQYF
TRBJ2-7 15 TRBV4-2 CASSPLASFPYEQYF
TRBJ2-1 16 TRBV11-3 CASSSGLAGGINEQFF
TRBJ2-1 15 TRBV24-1 CATSDFGSSYNEQFF
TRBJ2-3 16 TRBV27 CASSPLAGANADTQYF
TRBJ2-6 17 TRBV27 CASSFGGPVSGANVLTF
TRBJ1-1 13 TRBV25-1 CATQRTGNTEAFF
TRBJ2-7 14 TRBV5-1 CASSGTGGAHEQYF
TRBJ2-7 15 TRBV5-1 CASSLGSGPIYEQYF
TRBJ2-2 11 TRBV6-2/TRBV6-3 CASTNTGELFF
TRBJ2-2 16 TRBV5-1 CASSPRDSQPTGELFF
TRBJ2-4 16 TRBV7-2 CASSFVSGGAKNIQYF
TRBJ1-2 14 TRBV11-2 CASSLGFQVGGYTF
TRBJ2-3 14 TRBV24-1 CATRGVGVTDTQYF
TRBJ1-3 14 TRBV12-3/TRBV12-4 CASSPGLPGNTIYF
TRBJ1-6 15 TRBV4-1 CASSQDLLTDSPLHF
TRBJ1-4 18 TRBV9 CASSVDAPGGGLKEKLFF
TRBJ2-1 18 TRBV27 CASSWAGTSGSSYNEQFF
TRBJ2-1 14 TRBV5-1 CASSSGQVYNEQFF
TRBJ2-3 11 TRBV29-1 CSPRRGDTQYF
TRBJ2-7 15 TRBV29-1 CSVRPGQGRLGEQYF
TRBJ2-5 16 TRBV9 CASSVSASGFQETQYF
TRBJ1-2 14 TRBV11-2 CASSVLTGGGGYTF
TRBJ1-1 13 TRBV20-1 CSASGPLDTEAFF
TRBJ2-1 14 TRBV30 CAALEGPTYNEQFF
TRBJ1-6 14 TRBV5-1 CASSLETITEPLHF
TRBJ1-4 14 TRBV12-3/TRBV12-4 CASSLGRDPEKLFF
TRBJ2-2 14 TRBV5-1 CASSFDSGTGELFF
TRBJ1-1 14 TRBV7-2 CASSRNRGGTEAFF
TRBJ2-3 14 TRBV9 CASSVGGVPALQYF
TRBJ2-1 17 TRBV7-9 CASSLRGASGIYNEQFF
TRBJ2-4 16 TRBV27 CASSREWGVVKNIQYF
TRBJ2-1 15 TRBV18 CASSPLAGLYNEQFF
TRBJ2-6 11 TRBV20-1 CSAPGANVLTF
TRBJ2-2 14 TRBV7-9 CASSLHGLAGELFF
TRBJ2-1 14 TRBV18 CASSPPDRRAEQFF
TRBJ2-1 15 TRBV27 CASSPSRDIYNEQFF
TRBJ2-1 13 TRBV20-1 CSGSGRARDEQFF
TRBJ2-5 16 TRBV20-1 CSARDLGLAGAETQYF